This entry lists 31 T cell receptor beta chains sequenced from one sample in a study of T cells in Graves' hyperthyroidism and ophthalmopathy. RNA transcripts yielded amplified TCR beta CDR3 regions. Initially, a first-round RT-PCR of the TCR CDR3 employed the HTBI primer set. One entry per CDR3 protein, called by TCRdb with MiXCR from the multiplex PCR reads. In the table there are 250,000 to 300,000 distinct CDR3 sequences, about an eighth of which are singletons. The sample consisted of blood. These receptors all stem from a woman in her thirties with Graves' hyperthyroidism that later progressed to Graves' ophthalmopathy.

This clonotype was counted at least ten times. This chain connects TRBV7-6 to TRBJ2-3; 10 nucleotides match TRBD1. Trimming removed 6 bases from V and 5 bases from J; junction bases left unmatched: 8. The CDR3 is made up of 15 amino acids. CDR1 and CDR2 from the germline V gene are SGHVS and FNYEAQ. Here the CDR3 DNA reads TGTGCCAGCAGTCCGACAGGGGGCTCAAAAGATACGCAGTATTTT. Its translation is CASSPTGGSKDTQYF.

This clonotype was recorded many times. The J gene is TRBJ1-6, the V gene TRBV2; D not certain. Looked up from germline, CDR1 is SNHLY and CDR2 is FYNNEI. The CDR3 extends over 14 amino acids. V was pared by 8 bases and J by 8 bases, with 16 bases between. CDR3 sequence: CASSPTVGDSPLHF. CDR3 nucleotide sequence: TGTGCCAGCTCCCCCACCGTCGGGGATTCACCCCTCCACTTT.

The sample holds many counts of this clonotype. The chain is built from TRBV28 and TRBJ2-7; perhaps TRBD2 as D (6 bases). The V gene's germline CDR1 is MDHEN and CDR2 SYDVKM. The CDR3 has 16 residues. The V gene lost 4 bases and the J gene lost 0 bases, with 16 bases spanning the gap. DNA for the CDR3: TGTGCCAGCAGTTCCACCGCTGGGGGGACCTCCTACGAGCAGTACTTC. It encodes CASSSTAGGTSYEQYF.

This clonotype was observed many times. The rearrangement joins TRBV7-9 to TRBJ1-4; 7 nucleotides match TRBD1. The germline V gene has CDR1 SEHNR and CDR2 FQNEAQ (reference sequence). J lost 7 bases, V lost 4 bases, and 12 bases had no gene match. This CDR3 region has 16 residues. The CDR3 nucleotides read TGTGCCAGCAGCTCCGCCCCCGCAGGGGGTTTTGAAAAACTGTTTTTT. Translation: CASSSAPAGGFEKLFF. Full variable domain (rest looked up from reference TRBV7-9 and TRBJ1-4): DTGVSQNPRHKITKRGQNVTFRCDPISEHNRLYWYRQTLGQGPEFLTYFQNEAQLEKSRLLSDRFSAERPKGSFSTLEIQRTEQGDSAMYLCASSSAPAGGFEKLFFGSGTQLSVL.

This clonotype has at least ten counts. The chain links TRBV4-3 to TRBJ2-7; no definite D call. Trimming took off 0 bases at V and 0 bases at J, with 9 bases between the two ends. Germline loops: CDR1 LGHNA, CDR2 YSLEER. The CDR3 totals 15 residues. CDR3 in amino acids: CASSQDFIGSYEQYF. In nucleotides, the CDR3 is TGCGCCAGCAGCCAAGATTTTATCGGCTCCTACGAGCAGTACTTC.

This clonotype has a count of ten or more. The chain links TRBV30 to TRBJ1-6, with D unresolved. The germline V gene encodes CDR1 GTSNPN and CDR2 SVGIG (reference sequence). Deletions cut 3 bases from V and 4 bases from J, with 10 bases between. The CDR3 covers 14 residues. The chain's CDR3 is CAWSQSAYNSPLHF. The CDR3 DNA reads TGTGCCTGGAGCCAATCTGCTTATAATTCACCCCTCCACTTT.

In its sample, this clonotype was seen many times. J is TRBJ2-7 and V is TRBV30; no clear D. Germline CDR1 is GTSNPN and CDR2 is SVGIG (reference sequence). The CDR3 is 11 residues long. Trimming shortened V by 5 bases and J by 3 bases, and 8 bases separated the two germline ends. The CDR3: CAWGALYEQYF. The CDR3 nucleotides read TGTGCCTGGGGTGCCCTCTACGAGCAGTACTTC.

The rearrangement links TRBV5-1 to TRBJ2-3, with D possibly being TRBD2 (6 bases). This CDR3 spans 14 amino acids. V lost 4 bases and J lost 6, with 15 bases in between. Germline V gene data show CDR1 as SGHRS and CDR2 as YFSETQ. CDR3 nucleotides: TGCGCCAGCAGCGGGAGGCAGCCTGGGGATACGCAGTATTTT. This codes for CASSGRQPGDTQYF.

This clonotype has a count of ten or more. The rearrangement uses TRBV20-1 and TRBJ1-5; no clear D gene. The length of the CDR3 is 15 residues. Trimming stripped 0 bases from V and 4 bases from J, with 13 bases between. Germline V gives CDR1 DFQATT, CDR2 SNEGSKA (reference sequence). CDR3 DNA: TGCAGTGCTAGAGATCGGACGGTAGCAAATCAGCCCCAGCATTTT. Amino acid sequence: CSARDRTVANQPQHF.

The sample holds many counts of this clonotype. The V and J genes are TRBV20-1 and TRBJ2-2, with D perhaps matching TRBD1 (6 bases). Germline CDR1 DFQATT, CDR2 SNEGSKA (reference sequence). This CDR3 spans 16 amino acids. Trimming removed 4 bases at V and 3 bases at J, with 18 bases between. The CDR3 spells CSAKKTGGLDTGELFF. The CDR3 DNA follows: TGCAGTGCTAAAAAGACAGGCGGGTTGGACACCGGGGAGCTGTTTTTT.

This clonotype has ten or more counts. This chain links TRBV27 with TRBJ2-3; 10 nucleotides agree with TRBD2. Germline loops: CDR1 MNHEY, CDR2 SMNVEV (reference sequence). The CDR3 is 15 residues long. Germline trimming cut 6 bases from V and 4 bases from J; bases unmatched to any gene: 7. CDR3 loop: CASRPTSGTPDTQYF. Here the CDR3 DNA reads TGTGCCAGCAGACCTACTAGCGGGACTCCAGATACGCAGTATTTT.

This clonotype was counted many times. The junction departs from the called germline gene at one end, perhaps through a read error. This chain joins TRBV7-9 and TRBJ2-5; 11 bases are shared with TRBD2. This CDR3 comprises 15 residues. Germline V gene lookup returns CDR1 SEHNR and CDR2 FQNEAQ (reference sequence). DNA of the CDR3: TGTGCCAGCAGCCGCGGGACTAGCGGACAAGACACCCAGTACTTC. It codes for CASSRGTSGQDTQYF.

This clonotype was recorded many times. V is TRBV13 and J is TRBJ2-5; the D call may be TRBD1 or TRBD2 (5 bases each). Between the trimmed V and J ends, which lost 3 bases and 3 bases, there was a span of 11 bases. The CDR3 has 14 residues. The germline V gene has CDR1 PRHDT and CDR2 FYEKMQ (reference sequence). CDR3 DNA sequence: TGTGCCAGCAGCTTCCGGGACGGAGAAGAGACCCAGTACTTC. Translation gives CASSFRDGEETQYF.

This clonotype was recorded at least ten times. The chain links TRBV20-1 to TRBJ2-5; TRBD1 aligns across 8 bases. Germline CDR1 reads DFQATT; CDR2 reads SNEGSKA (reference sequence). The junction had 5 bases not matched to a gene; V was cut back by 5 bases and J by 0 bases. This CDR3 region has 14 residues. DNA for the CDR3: TGCAGTGCTGTCCGGGACAGGAACCAAGAGACCCAGTACTTC. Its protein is CSAVRDRNQETQYF.

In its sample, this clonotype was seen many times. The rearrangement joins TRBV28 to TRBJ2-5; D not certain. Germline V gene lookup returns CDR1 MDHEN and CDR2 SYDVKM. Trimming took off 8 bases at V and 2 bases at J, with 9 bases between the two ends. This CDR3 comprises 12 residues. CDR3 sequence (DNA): TGTGCCAGCTTCTCCAGGCAAGAGACCCAGTACTTC. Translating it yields CASFSRQETQYF.

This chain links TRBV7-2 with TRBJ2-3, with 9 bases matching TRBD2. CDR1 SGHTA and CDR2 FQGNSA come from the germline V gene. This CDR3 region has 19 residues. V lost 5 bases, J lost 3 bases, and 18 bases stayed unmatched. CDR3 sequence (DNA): TGTGCCAGCAGCCGCTCAGCGGGAGGTCGGAGTGATAATACAGATACGCAGTATTTT. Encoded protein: CASSRSAGGRSDNTDTQYF.

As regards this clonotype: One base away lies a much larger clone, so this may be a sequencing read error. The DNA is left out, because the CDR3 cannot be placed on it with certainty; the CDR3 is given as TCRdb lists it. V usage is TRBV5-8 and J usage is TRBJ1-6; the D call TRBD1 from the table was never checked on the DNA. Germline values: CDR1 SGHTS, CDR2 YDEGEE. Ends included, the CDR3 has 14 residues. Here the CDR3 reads CASSFGQGNSPFHF.

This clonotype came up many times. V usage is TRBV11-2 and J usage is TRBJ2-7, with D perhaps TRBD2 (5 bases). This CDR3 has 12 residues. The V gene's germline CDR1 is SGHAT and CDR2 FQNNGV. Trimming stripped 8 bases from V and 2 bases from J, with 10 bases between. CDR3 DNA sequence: TGTGCCAGCGCGAGACTAACCTACGAGCAGTACTTC. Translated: CASARLTYEQYF. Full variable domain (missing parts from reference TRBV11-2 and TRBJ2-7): EAGVAQSPRYKIIEKRQSVAFWCNPISGHATLYWYQQILGQGPKLLIQFQNNGVVDDSQLPKDRFSAERLKGVDSTLKIQPAKLEDSAVYLCASARLTYEQYFGPGTRLTVT.

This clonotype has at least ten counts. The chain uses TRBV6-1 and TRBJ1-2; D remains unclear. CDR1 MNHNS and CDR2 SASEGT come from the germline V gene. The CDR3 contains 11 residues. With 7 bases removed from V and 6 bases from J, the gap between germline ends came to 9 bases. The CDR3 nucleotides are TGTGCCAGCACCCGCCGGGATGGCTACACCTTC. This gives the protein CASTRRDGYTF.

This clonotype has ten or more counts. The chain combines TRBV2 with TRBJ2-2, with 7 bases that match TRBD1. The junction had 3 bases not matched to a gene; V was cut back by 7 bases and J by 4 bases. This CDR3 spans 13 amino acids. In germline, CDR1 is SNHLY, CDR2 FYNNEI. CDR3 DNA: TGTGCCAGCATGTCAGGGGGCACCGGGGAGCTGTTTTTT. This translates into CASMSGGTGELFF.

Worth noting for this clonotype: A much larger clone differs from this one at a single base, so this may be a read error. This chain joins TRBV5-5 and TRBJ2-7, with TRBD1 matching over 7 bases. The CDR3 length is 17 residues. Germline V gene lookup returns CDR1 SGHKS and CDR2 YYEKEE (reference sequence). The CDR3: CASSYNSGQLGSYEQHF. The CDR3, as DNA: TGTGCCAGCAGCTACAACTCGGGACAGCTAGGCTCCTACGAGCAGCACTTC.

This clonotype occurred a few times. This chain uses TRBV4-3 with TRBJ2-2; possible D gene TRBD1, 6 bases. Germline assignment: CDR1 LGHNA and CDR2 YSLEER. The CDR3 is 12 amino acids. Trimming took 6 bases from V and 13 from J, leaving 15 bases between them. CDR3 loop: CASSYLQGRLFF. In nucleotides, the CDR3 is TGCGCCAGCAGTTACTTACAGGGCAGGCTGTTTTTT.

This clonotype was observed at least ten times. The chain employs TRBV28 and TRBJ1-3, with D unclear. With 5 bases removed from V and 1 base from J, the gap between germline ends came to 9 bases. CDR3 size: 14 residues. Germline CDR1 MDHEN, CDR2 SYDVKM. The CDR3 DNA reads TGTGCCAGCAGTACCCTTCTGTCTGGAAACACCATATATTTT. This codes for CASSTLLSGNTIYF.

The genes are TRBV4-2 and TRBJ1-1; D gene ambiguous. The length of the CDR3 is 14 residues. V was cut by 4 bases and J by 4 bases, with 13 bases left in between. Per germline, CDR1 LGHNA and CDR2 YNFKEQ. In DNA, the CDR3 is TGTGCCAGCAGCCTATGGAACCCAGGCACTGAAGCTTTCTTT. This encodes CASSLWNPGTEAFF.

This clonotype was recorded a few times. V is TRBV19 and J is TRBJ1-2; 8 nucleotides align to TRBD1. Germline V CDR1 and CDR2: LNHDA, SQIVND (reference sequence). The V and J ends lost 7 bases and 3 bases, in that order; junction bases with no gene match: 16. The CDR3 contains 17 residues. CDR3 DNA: TGTGCCAGTACCAGAGGTTCAGGGGGCGCTCGGGACTATGGCTACACCTTC. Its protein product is CASTRGSGGARDYGYTF.

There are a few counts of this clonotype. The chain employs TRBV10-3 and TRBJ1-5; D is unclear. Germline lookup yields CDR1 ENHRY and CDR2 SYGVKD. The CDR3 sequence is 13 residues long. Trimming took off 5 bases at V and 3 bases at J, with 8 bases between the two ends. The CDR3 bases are TGTGCCATCAGTCTCGAAATCAATCAGCCCCAGCATTTT. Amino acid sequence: CAISLEINQPQHF.

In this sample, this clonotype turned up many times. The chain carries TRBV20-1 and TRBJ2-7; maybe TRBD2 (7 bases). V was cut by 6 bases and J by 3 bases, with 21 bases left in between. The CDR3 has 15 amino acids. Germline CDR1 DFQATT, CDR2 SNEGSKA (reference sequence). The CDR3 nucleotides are TGCAGTGCCCCCCCTCTCGCAGGGGACTACTACGAGCAGTACTTC. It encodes CSAPPLAGDYYEQYF.

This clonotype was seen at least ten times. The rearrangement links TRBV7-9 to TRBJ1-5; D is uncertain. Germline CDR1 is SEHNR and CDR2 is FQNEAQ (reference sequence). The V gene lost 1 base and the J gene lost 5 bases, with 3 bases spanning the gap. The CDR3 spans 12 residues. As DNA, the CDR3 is TGTGCCAGCAGCTTAGAGGATCAGCCCCAGCATTTT. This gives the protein CASSLEDQPQHF.

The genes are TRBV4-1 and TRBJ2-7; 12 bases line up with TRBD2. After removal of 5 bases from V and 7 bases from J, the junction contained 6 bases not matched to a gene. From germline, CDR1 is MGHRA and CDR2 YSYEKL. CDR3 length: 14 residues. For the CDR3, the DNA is TGCGCCAGCAGCGGACTAGCGGGATGGGATGAGCAGTACTTC. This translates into CASSGLAGWDEQYF.

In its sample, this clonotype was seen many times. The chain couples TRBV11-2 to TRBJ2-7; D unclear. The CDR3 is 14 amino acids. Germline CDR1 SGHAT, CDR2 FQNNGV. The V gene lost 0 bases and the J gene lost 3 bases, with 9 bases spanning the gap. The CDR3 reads CASSLDRSFYEQYF. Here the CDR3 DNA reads TGTGCCAGCAGCTTAGATAGGTCCTTCTACGAGCAGTACTTC. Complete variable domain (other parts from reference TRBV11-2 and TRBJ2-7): EAGVAQSPRYKIIEKRQSVAFWCNPISGHATLYWYQQILGQGPKLLIQFQNNGVVDDSQLPKDRFSAERLKGVDSTLKIQPAKLEDSAVYLCASSLDRSFYEQYFGPGTRLTVT.

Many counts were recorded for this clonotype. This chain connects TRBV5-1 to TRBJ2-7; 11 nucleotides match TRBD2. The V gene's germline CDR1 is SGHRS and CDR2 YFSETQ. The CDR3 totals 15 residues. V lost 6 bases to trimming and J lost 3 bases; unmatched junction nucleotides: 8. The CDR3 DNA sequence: TGCGCCAGCACCTTAGCGGGAGGGCACTACTACGAGCAGTACTTC. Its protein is CASTLAGGHYYEQYF. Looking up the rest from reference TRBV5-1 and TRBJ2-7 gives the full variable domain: KAGVTQTPRYLIKTRGQQVTLSCSPISGHRSVSWYQQTPGQGLQFLFEYFSETQRNKGNFPGRFSGRQFSNSRSEMNVSTLELGDSALYLCASTLAGGHYYEQYFGPGTRLTVT.